Presented here are 18 T cell receptor beta chains from one specimen sequenced in a study of blood T cell repertoires in COVID-19. This table comes from immunoSEQ multiplex PCR, and its TCRdb copy is limited to in-frame clones, with some not included. This table has 85,000 to 110,000 clones, over 65% appearing once. Material: peripheral blood. These receptors were obtained from a human donor in a cohort sampled during active COVID-19.

This clone was detected only once. V usage is TRBV19 and J usage is TRBJ1-5, with 11 bases that match TRBD1. This CDR3 spans 15 amino acids. CDR1 and CDR2 from the germline V gene are LNHDA and SQIVND (reference sequence). J lost 6 bases, V lost 6 bases, and 7 bases had no gene match. The CDR3 sequence is CASSREGTGGQPQHF. The CDR3, as DNA: TGTGCCAGTAGCAGGGAGGGGACAGGGGGTCAGCCCCAGCATTTT.

The gene calls are TRBV30 and TRBJ2-7; a weak D match, TRBD1 (5 bases). The CDR3 covers 12 residues. Per the germline V gene, CDR1 is GTSNPN and CDR2 is SVGIG (reference sequence). Trimming removed 0 bases at V and 7 bases at J, with 10 bases between. In nucleotides, the CDR3 is TGTGCCTGGAGTGTCGGCAGGGTTGAGCAGTACTTC. Translation: CAWSVGRVEQYF.

The chain links TRBV30 to TRBJ1-2; 8 nucleotides match TRBD1. The CDR3 contains 13 residues. The ends lost 3 bases at V and 10 bases at J; junction bases unmatched: 10. Per germline, CDR1 GTSNPN and CDR2 SVGIG (reference sequence). The CDR3 bases are TGTGCCTGGAGGGGCAGGGGGCAAAACATCTACACCTTC. It codes for CAWRGRGQNIYTF.

This chain links TRBV6-4 with TRBJ1-1; 9 positions agree with TRBD1. The ends lost 2 bases at V and 6 bases at J; junction bases unmatched: 7. The length of the CDR3 is 15 residues. CDR1 and CDR2 (germline): MRHNA, SNTAGT. The CDR3 bases are TGTGCCAGCAGTGACCCTACCGGGACAGGGCCTGAAGCTTTCTTT. This encodes CASSDPTGTGPEAFF.

This chain links TRBV7-8 with TRBJ2-7; the match to TRBD2 covers 7 bases. The length of the CDR3 is 14 residues. Trimming took 3 bases from V and 0 from J; bases not matched to a gene: 2. Germline assignment: CDR1 SGHVS and CDR2 FQNEAQ. The CDR3 reads CASSFSGSSYEQYF. The CDR3 DNA is TGTGCCAGCAGCTTTAGCGGGTCCTCCTACGAGCAGTACTTC. Based on the CDR3 plus reference TRBV7-8 and TRBJ2-7, the full variable domain is GAGVSQSPRYKVAKRGQDVALRCDPISGHVSLFWYQQALGQGPEFLTYFQNEAQLDKSGLPSDRFFAERPEGSVSTLKIQRTQQEDSAVYLCASSFSGSSYEQYFGPGTRLTVT.

The CDR3 DNA reads TGCGCCAGCATGAGGGGGCGAGAGACCCAGTACTTC. It specifies CASMRGRETQYF. The chain has TRBV10-2 and TRBJ2-5; 7 nucleotides align to TRBD1. Trimming removed 7 bases from V and 4 bases from J; junction bases left unmatched: 3. The CDR3 runs to 12 residues. From germline, CDR1 is WSHSY and CDR2 SAAADI.

The chain has TRBV2 and TRBJ1-1, with TRBD1 matching over 7 bases. Trimming took 6 bases from V and 1 from J; bases not matched to a gene: 5. Germline-derived CDR1 and CDR2 are SNHLY and FYNNEI. The CDR3 is made up of 14 amino acids. The chain's CDR3 is CASSLQGWNTEAFF. Written as DNA, the CDR3 is TGTGCCAGCAGCTTACAGGGGTGGAACACTGAAGCTTTCTTT.

The V gene is TRBV5-1, the J gene TRBJ2-2, with 14 bases that match TRBD2. V lost 4 bases and J lost 6; bases outside the gene matches: 8. The germline CDR1 and CDR2 sequences are SGHRS and YFSETQ. This CDR3 is built from 17 residues. CDR3 sequence reads: CASSLNPGLAGAGELFF. CDR3 DNA sequence: TGCGCCAGCAGCCTTAATCCGGGACTAGCGGGGGCCGGGGAGCTGTTTTTT.

Points on this clone: This specimen includes other DNA sequences encoding the same CDR3. The rearrangement joins TRBV5-1 to TRBJ1-1; no firm D call. V lost 1 base to trimming and J lost 3 bases, with 7 bases between them. This CDR3 comprises 13 residues. CDR1 and CDR2 from the germline V gene are SGHRS and YFSETQ. Here the CDR3 reads CASSLWGDTEAFF. Here the CDR3 DNA reads TGCGCCAGCAGCTTGTGGGGAGACACTGAAGCTTTCTTT.

The J gene is TRBJ1-1, the V gene TRBV5-5, with D maybe TRBD1 (6 bases). From germline, CDR1 is SGHKS and CDR2 YYEKEE (reference sequence). The CDR3 is made up of 15 amino acids. The V end was cut by 4 bases, the J end by 5 bases, with 18 bases between. The CDR3 region is CASSPVQGKGTEAFF. The DNA of the CDR3 is TGTGCCAGCAGCCCAGTACAGGGAAAAGGGACTGAAGCTTTCTTT. Complete variable domain (other parts from reference TRBV5-5 and TRBJ1-1): DAGVTQSPTHLIKTRGQQVTLRCSPISGHKSVSWYQQVLGQGPQFIFQYYEKEERGRGNFPDRFSARQFPNYSSELNVNALLLGDSALYLCASSPVQGKGTEAFFGQGTRLTVV.

As for this clone: Relative to the germline gene, one junction end is altered; a read error may explain this. This chain joins TRBV3-1 (or the pseudogene TRBV3-2) and TRBJ1-1; TRBD1 aligns across 9 bases. Per germline, CDR1 LGHDT and CDR2 YNNKEL (reference sequence). The CDR3 totals 13 residues. The CDR3 DNA sequence: TGTGCCAGCAGCCAAGTACAGGGGGCTGACGCTTTCTTT. Its translation: CASSQVQGADAFF.

This chain uses TRBV6-1 with TRBJ1-4; TRBD1 is a possible D gene (5 bases). In germline, CDR1 is MNHNS, CDR2 SASEGT. V was shortened by 3 bases and J by 7 bases, with 18 bases between the two germline ends. The CDR3 runs to 16 residues. In DNA, the CDR3 is TGTGCCAGCAGTGACGGGGAGGGGAGAATTAGTGAAAAACTGTTTTTT. Its translation is CASSDGEGRISEKLFF.

This CDR3 reads CASSSQGSDTQYF. In nucleotides, the CDR3 is TGTGCCAGCAGCTCTCAGGGGTCAGATACGCAGTATTTT. The J gene is TRBJ2-3, the V gene TRBV27, with D possibly matching TRBD1 (6 bases). Germline assignment: CDR1 MNHEY and CDR2 SMNVEV (reference sequence). This CDR3 spans 13 amino acids. Trimming removed 6 bases at V and 4 bases at J, with 11 bases between.

The chain couples TRBV5-1 to TRBJ1-4; no clear D gene. This CDR3 is built from 15 residues. The V and J ends lost 0 bases and 3 bases respectively, with 9 bases between them. Germline-derived CDR1 and CDR2 are SGHRS and YFSETQ. The CDR3 sequence is CASSLGGLSNEKLFF. In DNA, the CDR3 is TGCGCCAGCAGCTTGGGAGGGCTATCTAATGAAAAACTGTTTTTT.

The chain joins TRBV5-1 to TRBJ1-4; 7 bases align to TRBD1. The CDR3 contains 19 residues. V lost 1 base and J lost 7; bases outside the gene matches: 19. The germline V gene has CDR1 SGHRS and CDR2 YFSETQ. CDR3 sequence: CASSLRGQGEAPGREKLFF. For the CDR3, the DNA is TGCGCCAGCAGCTTGAGGGGGCAGGGGGAGGCCCCGGGACGTGAAAAACTGTTTTTT.

For the CDR3, the DNA is TGCGCCAGCAGCTTGGAGCAGGGACTAAACACTGAAGCTTTCTTT. As protein: CASSLEQGLNTEAFF. V gene TRBV5-1 combines with J gene TRBJ1-1; D is perhaps TRBD1 (5 bases). Trimming pared 0 bases from V and 2 bases from J, leaving 11 bases between. CDR3 length: 15 residues. The germline gives CDR1 SGHRS, CDR2 YFSETQ.

The rearrangement uses TRBV7-3 and TRBJ2-2; no clear D. The germline V gene encodes CDR1 SGHTA and CDR2 FQGTGA. CDR3 length equals 14 residues. V was shortened by 6 bases and J by 2 bases, with 10 bases between the two germline ends. The CDR3 nucleotides are TGTGCCAGCAGTCACCGAAGCAACACCGGGGAGCTGTTTTTT. This gives the protein CASSHRSNTGELFF.

This clone was found a few times. This chain uses TRBV2 with TRBJ1-5, with D tentatively TRBD1 (6 bases). V lost 3 bases and J 2 bases, leaving 11 bases between the germline ends. The CDR3 runs 15 residues. The germline V gene encodes CDR1 SNHLY and CDR2 FYNNEI. The CDR3 sequence is CASSESAGGNQPQHF. For the CDR3, the DNA is TGTGCCAGCAGTGAGAGTGCAGGGGGCAATCAGCCCCAGCATTTT.